This TCR beta chain was captured by sequencing in a study of T cells after yellow fever vaccination. Overall study: EM, EMRA, CM and Tscm memory subsets were separated by sorting (using CD3, CD45RA, CCR7 and CD95).

TCRdb used MiXCR to reprocess the 5' RACE reads, holding one entry per CDR3 protein. The repertoire holds tens of thousands of distinct CDR3 sequences, with roughly a tenth as singletons. Overall study findings and caveats: Reappearance after the booster was observed for most primary-vaccination clones (96% CD4, almost 90% CD8). Abundant clonotypes from the bulk population could get into FACS-sorted repertoires as contaminants.

The CDR3 is made up of 15 amino acids. The germline CDR1 and CDR2 sequences are MDHEN and SYDVKM. V was trimmed by 3 bases and J by 4 bases, leaving 15 bases between them. Ten or more counts support this clonotype. The chain uses TRBV28 and TRBJ1-2; D gene unclear. The receptor comes from a man aged 18-30 years who received the YFV17D yellow fever vaccine. The sequences come from PBMCs, either bulk or a sorted T-cell subset (CD4+, CD8+, memory, or dextramer-sorted; not recorded which), collected less than 16 days after the first yellow fever vaccination. CDR3 nucleotide sequence: TGTGCCAGCAGTTTGCCCGGGGTTATCGGCTATGGCTACACCTTC. Its protein is CASSLPGVIGYGYTF.